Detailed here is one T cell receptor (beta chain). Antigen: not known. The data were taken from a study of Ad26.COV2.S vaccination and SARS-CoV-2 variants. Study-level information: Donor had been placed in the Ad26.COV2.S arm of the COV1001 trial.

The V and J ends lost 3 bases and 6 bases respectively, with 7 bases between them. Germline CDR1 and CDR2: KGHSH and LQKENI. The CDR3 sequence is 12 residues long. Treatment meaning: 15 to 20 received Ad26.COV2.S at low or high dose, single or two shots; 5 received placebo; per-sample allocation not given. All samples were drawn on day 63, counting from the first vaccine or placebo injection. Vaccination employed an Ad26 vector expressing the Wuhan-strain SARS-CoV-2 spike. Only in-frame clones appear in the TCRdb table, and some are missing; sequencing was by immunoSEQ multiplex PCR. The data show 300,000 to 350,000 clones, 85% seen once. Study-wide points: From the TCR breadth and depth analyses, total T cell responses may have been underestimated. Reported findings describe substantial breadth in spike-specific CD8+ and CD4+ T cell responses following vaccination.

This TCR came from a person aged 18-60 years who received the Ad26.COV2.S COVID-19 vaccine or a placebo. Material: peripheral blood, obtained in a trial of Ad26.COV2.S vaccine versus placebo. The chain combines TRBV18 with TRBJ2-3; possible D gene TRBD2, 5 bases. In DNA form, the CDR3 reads TGTGCCAGCTCACCGGGGAGCGATACGCAGTATTTT. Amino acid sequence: CASSPGSDTQYF.